This T cell receptor (beta chain) was observed in a study of CD8+CD57+ T cells in acquired aplastic anemia. Study summary: Sorted CD4+ and CD8+ cells gave a mean 3.2 ug DNA, range about 0.19 to 27.4 ug. Findings of the study overall: Levels of CD8+ Simpson's diversity were not significantly distinct in patients versus controls. A set of twenty-nine CD8+ CDR3 sequences was shared between patients and controls, and these sequences appeared highly expressed in patients.

This clonotype was picked up one time. Antigen: not known. Trimming at V came to 1 base and at J to 10 bases, leaving 11 bases not matched to a gene. The CDR3 runs to 15 residues. Per germline, CDR1 WSHSY and CDR2 SAAADI. TCR beta VDJ and CDR3 profiling used genomic DNA as template. A single record per CDR3 protein comes from TCRdb applying MiXCR to the reads. This sample has about 160,000 distinct CDR3 sequences, with roughly 40% found just once. The chain joins TRBV10-2 to TRBJ1-1; 8 bases line up with TRBD1. The clonotype originates from a human donor in good health. The specimen was sorted CD4+, CD8+, or CD8+CD57+ T cells (not recorded which) from PBMCs. CDR3 in DNA: TGCGCCAGCAGTGAGTATCCGGGACAGGCGAGGGGAGCTTTCTTT. It yields the protein CASSEYPGQARGAFF.